The clone carrying this TCR beta chain was seen at least ten times. Antigen unknown. The data were taken from a study of blood T cells in healthy people across ages. Study findings and constraints: Because donor CMV status was unknown, expanded clonotype changes were possibly confounded. Researchers judged that diversity estimates from one million T cells fell short of true values.

The CDR3 loop spans 14 amino acids. Germline V gives CDR1 SGHTA, CDR2 FQGTGA. V lost 2 bases to trimming and J lost 3 bases; unmatched junction nucleotides: 3. A sample-barcoded 5' primer and a J-beta primer mix were used in a second PCR of roughly 7 to 11 cycles. TCRdb re-derived calls from the 5' RACE reads in MiXCR, one entry per CDR3 protein. The sample shows around 710,000 distinct CDR3 sequences, about 42% of them seen only once. The rearrangement links TRBV7-3 to TRBJ2-5; the match to TRBD1 covers 7 bases. Sequencing was carried out using blood. The clonotype was recovered from a woman in her sixties or seventies in good health. The DNA of the CDR3 is TGTGCCAGCAGCTTAGCCGGGACAGAAGAGACCCAGTACTTC. Encoded protein: CASSLAGTEETQYF. The whole variable domain, filled in from reference TRBV7-3 and TRBJ2-5, reads GAGVSQTPSNKVTEKGKYVELRCDPISGHTALYWYRQSLGQGPEFLIYFQGTGAADDSGLPNDRFFAVRPEGSVSTLKIQRTERGDSAVYLCASSLAGTEETQYFGPGTRLLVL.